This T cell receptor beta chain comes out of a study of cytomegalovirus exposure and HLA in healthy donors. PCR amplification relied on 60 Vbeta primers (plus 13 Jbeta primers). TCRdb's copy holds only in-frame clones and misses some; the assay was immunoSEQ multiplex PCR. The sample shows 90,000 to 100,000 clones, about 77% of them seen only once. Material for sequencing was PBMCs. This sequence originates from a woman aged 40 to 50 in good health and CMV-seronegative.

CDR3 in DNA: TGTGCCAGCAGCCCGGGACAGTTGGGTTCACCCCTCCACTTT. This translates into CASSPGQLGSPLHF. The V call is TRBV7-3, the J call TRBJ1-6; 7 positions match TRBD1. The CDR3 has 14 amino acids. CDR1 and CDR2 (germline): SGHTA, FQGTGA. V gave up 5 bases and J gave up 9 bases; unmatched junction bases: 7.